The next 32 T cell receptor beta chains were all read from a single sample in a study of T cell clonotyping in hematopoietic cell transplantation. TCRdb's copy holds only in-frame clones and misses some; the assay was immunoSEQ multiplex PCR. The data hold tens of thousands of clones, with 86% observed a single time. Stated time point: recipient sample about 28 days before transplant, after cytoreduction. Sequencing used peripheral blood mononuclear cells, obtained before stem cell transplant. Receptors were obtained from a man aged 60 to 75 with biphenotypic leukemia. Some clones in this sample may be carry-over from other donors' samples.

The chain links TRBV27 to TRBJ1-2; D gene uncertain. Between the trimmed V and J ends, which lost 5 bases and 2 bases, there was a span of 9 bases. The germline V gene has CDR1 MNHEY and CDR2 SMNVEV (reference sequence). The CDR3 covers 13 residues. The CDR3: CASSRSGNYGYTF. For the CDR3, the DNA is TGTGCCAGCAGTAGGAGTGGGAACTATGGCTACACCTTC.

J is TRBJ2-3 and V is TRBV6-5; D is unresolved. Germline V gives CDR1 MNHEY, CDR2 SVGAGI. Trimming left V 6 bases short and J 0 bases short, with 13 bases between. The CDR3 runs 15 residues. CDR3 loop: CASSPRTGSTDTQYF. The CDR3 coding sequence is TGTGCCAGCAGCCCAAGGACGGGTAGCACAGATACGCAGTATTTT.

V usage is TRBV7-3 and J usage is TRBJ1-5, with D tentatively TRBD1 (5 bases). Germline V gene lookup returns CDR1 SGHTA and CDR2 FQGTGA. Trimming removed 5 bases from V and 4 bases from J, with 9 bases in between. The CDR3 totals 13 residues. The CDR3 DNA reads TGTGCCAGCAGCAGGGACGGGAATCAGCCCCAGCATTTT. It codes for CASSRDGNQPQHF.

This clone has just a few counts. The chain recombines TRBV28 with TRBJ2-7, with 10 bases that match TRBD2. Losses at the gene ends were 3 bases for V and 10 bases for J; bases not matched to a gene: 12. The CDR3 contains 15 residues. Germline CDR1 is MDHEN and CDR2 is SYDVKM. The CDR3 sequence: CASSFTDLAGESQYF. CDR3 nucleotide sequence: TGTGCCAGCAGTTTTACGGACCTAGCGGGAGAGTCTCAGTACTTC.

This rearrangement joins TRBV27 to TRBJ1-4; D is undetermined. The CDR3 runs to 14 residues. V lost 5 bases, J lost 2 bases, and 9 bases lay in between. Germline V lookup: CDR1 MNHEY, CDR2 SMNVEV (reference sequence). CDR3 sequence: CASSIGGTNEKLFF. The CDR3 DNA follows: TGTGCCAGCAGTATAGGAGGGACTAATGAAAAACTGTTTTTT. The whole variable domain, filled in from reference TRBV27 and TRBJ1-4, reads EAQVTQNPRYLITVTGKKLTVTCSQNMNHEYMSWYRQDPGLGLRQIYYSMNVEVTDKGDVPEGYKVSRKEKRNFPLILESPSPNQTSLYFCASSIGGTNEKLFFGSGTQLSVL.

This chain joins TRBV7-2 and TRBJ1-5; D is uncertain. Germline V gives CDR1 SGHTA, CDR2 FQGNSA. This CDR3 is built from 19 residues. Trimming shortened V by 3 bases and J by 0 bases, and 21 bases separated the two germline ends. CDR3 DNA sequence: TGTGCCAGCAGCTTGTTAAATATCCCGGCGGAATATAGCAATCAGCCCCAGCATTTT. Residues: CASSLLNIPAEYSNQPQHF.

The chain uses TRBV28 and TRBJ2-7; tentatively, D is TRBD2 (6 bases). This CDR3 has 14 residues. Trimming removed 7 bases at V and 2 bases at J, with 15 bases between. Germline CDR1 and CDR2: MDHEN and SYDVKM. CDR3 bases: TGTGCCAGCAACTATCCGGGGGTCACCTACGAGCAGTACTTC. The encoded protein is CASNYPGVTYEQYF.

This chain joins TRBV4-2 and TRBJ1-3, with D perhaps TRBD1 (6 bases). CDR1 LGHNA and CDR2 YNFKEQ come from the germline V gene. This CDR3 has 14 residues. V lost 4 bases, J lost 0 bases, and 7 bases lay in between. This CDR3 reads CASSRDNSGNTIYF. In nucleotides, the CDR3 is TGTGCCAGCAGCCGGGACAACTCTGGAAACACCATATATTTT.

The V and J genes are TRBV5-6 and TRBJ1-2, with D perhaps matching TRBD1 (6 bases). Germline loops: CDR1 SGHDT, CDR2 YYEEEE. Between the trimmed V and J ends, which lost 4 bases and 6 bases, there was a span of 16 bases. The CDR3 is made up of 14 amino acids. As DNA, the CDR3 is TGTGCCAGCAGCCTACTTCCAGGGGTGGATGGCTACACCTTC. It translates to CASSLLPGVDGYTF.

V and J are TRBV28 and TRBJ1-2, with no clear D. The CDR3 totals 12 residues. Trimming pared 4 bases from V and 6 bases from J, leaving 9 bases between. The germline CDR1 and CDR2 sequences are MDHEN and SYDVKM. CDR3 nucleotide sequence: TGTGCCAGCAGTTCCCTGTTTAATGGCTACACCTTC. Translated: CASSSLFNGYTF.

This clone was counted a few times. Other nucleotide sequences from this sample produce the same CDR3. V usage is TRBV6-1 and J usage is TRBJ2-7; TRBD1 matches at 10 bases. This CDR3 is built from 15 residues. Germline V CDR1 and CDR2: MNHNS, SASEGT. V lost 2 bases to trimming and J lost 2 bases; unmatched junction nucleotides: 3. CDR3 nucleotides: TGTGCCAGCAGTGAACCAGACAGGGGGCCCTACGAGCAGTACTTC. Translation gives CASSEPDRGPYEQYF.

This clone was recorded a few times. The chain joins TRBV7-3 to TRBJ2-2, with D perhaps TRBD2 (5 bases). V lost 1 base and J lost 4, with 13 bases in between. The CDR3 extends over 16 amino acids. Germline V gene lookup returns CDR1 SGHTA and CDR2 FQGTGA. CDR3 nucleotide sequence: TGTGCCAGCAGCTTAAATGCGGGCTGGCTCACCGGGGAGCTGTTTTTT. It specifies CASSLNAGWLTGELFF.

The DNA for the CDR3 is TGTGCCAGCAGCTCGTTGGTGGGGGAATCCCAAGCTTTCTTT. The encoded protein is CASSSLVGESQAFF. The rearrangement links TRBV7-8 to TRBJ1-1, with D perhaps matching TRBD1 (5 bases). Trimming stripped 4 bases from V and 9 bases from J, with 18 bases between. This CDR3 spans 14 amino acids. Germline V gives CDR1 SGHVS, CDR2 FQNEAQ.

The chain employs TRBV10-3 and TRBJ2-1, with D possibly matching TRBD2 (5 bases). Germline-derived CDR1 and CDR2 are ENHRY and SYGVKD. The V gene lost 0 bases and the J gene lost 10 bases, with 10 bases spanning the gap. The CDR3 has 13 residues. CDR3 sequence: CAISESRADEQFF. The CDR3 coding sequence is TGTGCCATCAGTGAGTCGAGGGCGGACGAGCAGTTCTTC.

The genes are TRBV5-4 and TRBJ2-7; perhaps TRBD1 as D (5 bases). The CDR3 runs 14 residues. The germline V gene encodes CDR1 SGHNT and CDR2 YYREEE (reference sequence). V was trimmed by 6 bases and J by 2 bases, leaving 15 bases between them. This chain's CDR3 is CASTPSLGAYEQYF. The CDR3 DNA follows: TGTGCCAGCACCCCCTCCCTAGGGGCCTACGAGCAGTACTTC.

V usage is TRBV6-5 and J usage is TRBJ1-1; TRBD1 matches 8 bases. CDR1 MNHEY and CDR2 SVGAGI come from the germline V gene. This CDR3 has 14 amino acids. V lost 8 bases, J lost 10 bases, and 15 bases stayed unmatched. DNA for the CDR3: TGTGCCAGCGGACAGGGCCTCGGGCTAGTGGGAGCTTTCTTT. Translation: CASGQGLGLVGAFF.

The rearrangement uses TRBV10-3 and TRBJ2-7; 13 bases align to TRBD2. The CDR3 contains 14 residues. Germline values: CDR1 ENHRY, CDR2 SYGVKD. Trimming took 6 bases from V and 5 from J; bases not matched to a gene: 4. CDR3 bases: TGTGCCATCAGGCAGGGACTAGCGGGAAACGAGCAGTACTTC. It encodes CAIRQGLAGNEQYF.

The rearrangement uses TRBV9 and TRBJ2-7; the D gene is possibly TRBD2 (7 bases). This CDR3 comprises 16 residues. Trimming took 4 bases from V and 0 from J, leaving 17 bases between them. Germline-derived CDR1 and CDR2 are SGDLS and YYNGEE. This CDR3 reads CASSLGGGGSSYEQYF. CDR3 coding DNA: TGTGCCAGCAGCCTCGGAGGGGGGGGCAGCTCCTACGAGCAGTACTTC.

The rearrangement joins TRBV28 to TRBJ1-2; a possible D gene is TRBD1 (5 bases). CDR1 and CDR2 from the germline V gene are MDHEN and SYDVKM. This CDR3 region has 13 residues. Trimming took 5 bases from V and 3 from J, leaving 10 bases between them. The CDR3 here is CASSPEGYYGYTF. The CDR3 region has the DNA TGTGCCAGCAGTCCAGAGGGGTACTATGGCTACACCTTC.

This chain uses TRBV30 with TRBJ2-7; 7 nucleotides match TRBD2. The germline V gene encodes CDR1 GTSNPN and CDR2 SVGIG (reference sequence). The J segment lost 7 bases and the V segment lost 1 base, leaving 4 bases of the junction unmatched. The CDR3 sequence is 12 residues long. DNA of the CDR3: TGTGCCTGGAGTGGGACTAGTATAGAGCAGTACTTC. Translating it yields CAWSGTSIEQYF. Supplemented by reference TRBV30 and TRBJ2-7, the full variable domain reads SQTIHQWPATLVQPVGSPLSLECTVEGTSNPNLYWYRQAAGRGLQLLFYSVGIGQISSEVPQNLSASRPQDRQFILSSKKLLLSDSGFYLCAWSGTSIEQYFGPGTRLTVT.

The V gene is TRBV30, the J gene TRBJ1-1; weak D call: TRBD1 (6 bases). Trimming took off 4 bases at V and 0 bases at J, with 12 bases between the two ends. The CDR3 loop spans 14 amino acids. Germline V gives CDR1 GTSNPN, CDR2 SVGIG (reference sequence). The CDR3 sequence is CAWMPDSLNTEAFF. CDR3 nucleotide sequence: TGTGCCTGGATGCCGGACAGCTTGAACACTGAAGCTTTCTTT.

This clone was recorded a few times. This sequence joins TRBV4-2 and TRBJ1-1; D is unclear. This CDR3 is built from 14 residues. V was cut by 4 bases and J by 0 bases, with 9 bases left in between. The germline CDR1 and CDR2 sequences are LGHNA and YNFKEQ. CDR3 coding DNA: TGTGCCAGCAGCCCTTCCATCATGAACACTGAAGCTTTCTTT. Translated: CASSPSIMNTEAFF.

V and J are TRBV6-5 and TRBJ1-4; D remains unclear. The germline V gene encodes CDR1 MNHEY and CDR2 SVGAGI. This CDR3 comprises 16 residues. The V end was cut by 2 bases, the J end by 7 bases, with 17 bases between. CDR3: CASSYGRNKVSEKLFF. DNA for the CDR3: TGTGCCAGCAGTTACGGGAGAAACAAAGTTTCTGAAAAACTGTTTTTT.

J is TRBJ2-2 and V is TRBV7-2; D unresolved. Germline CDR1 reads SGHTA; CDR2 reads FQGNSA. V lost 0 bases and J lost 3, with 11 bases in between. CDR3 length: 16 amino acids. The CDR3 sequence is CASSLASSSYTGELFF. CDR3 nucleotide sequence: TGTGCCAGCAGCTTAGCGTCCAGCTCTTACACCGGGGAGCTGTTTTTT.

The chain employs TRBV25-1 and TRBJ1-1; possible D gene TRBD1, 5 bases. In germline, CDR1 is MGHDK, CDR2 SYGVNS. The CDR3 length is 13 residues. V lost 8 bases to trimming and J lost 14 bases, with 24 bases between them. CDR3 coding DNA: TGTGCCAGCGGAGAGGGACTGTTATCGCCACGCTTCTTT. Encoded protein: CASGEGLLSPRFF. The full variable domain, with the rest looked up from reference TRBV25-1 and TRBJ1-1, is EADIYQTPRYLVIGTGKKITLECSQTMGHDKMYWYQQDPGMELHLIHYSYGVNSTEKGDLSSESTVSRIRTEHFPLTLESARPSHTSQYLCASGEGLLSPRFFGQGTRLTVV.

This clone has only a few counts. This chain connects TRBV18 to TRBJ2-2; D ambiguous. Looked up from germline, CDR1 is KGHSH and CDR2 is LQKENI. CDR3 size: 12 residues. V dropped 2 bases and J dropped 7 bases, with 5 bases sitting between them. CDR3: CASSPLGGELFF. The CDR3 DNA follows: TGTGCCAGCTCACCATTGGGCGGGGAGCTGTTTTTT.

This sequence joins TRBV4-1 and TRBJ2-7; unclear D gene. CDR3 size: 15 residues. Looked up from germline, CDR1 is MGHRA and CDR2 is YSYEKL. V lost 4 bases and J 2 bases, leaving 15 bases between the germline ends. In DNA, the CDR3 is TGCGCCAGCAGCCTCGCCCAAGCAGCCGCCTACGAGCAGTACTTC. As protein: CASSLAQAAAYEQYF.

The CDR3 loop is CASTWDFSGNEQYF. The CDR3 DNA reads as TGTGCCAGCACCTGGGACTTTAGCGGGAACGAGCAGTACTTC. The chain employs TRBV6-1 and TRBJ2-7, with 8 bases aligning to TRBD2. The V segment lost 7 bases and the J segment 5 bases; nucleotides outside the gene matches: 10. CDR3 length: 14 residues. CDR1 is MNHNS and CDR2 is SASEGT in the germline V gene.

The chain employs TRBV7-9 and TRBJ1-1; no firm D call. V gave up 3 bases and J gave up 4 bases, with 15 bases separating them. In germline, CDR1 is SEHNR, CDR2 FQNEAQ (reference sequence). The CDR3 sequence is 15 residues long. Here the CDR3 reads CASSFDVSWATEAFF. The CDR3 DNA is TGTGCCAGCAGCTTTGACGTTTCTTGGGCCACTGAAGCTTTCTTT.

This chain connects TRBV19 to TRBJ2-1, with no clear D. Germline CDR1 LNHDA, CDR2 SQIVND (reference sequence). This CDR3 contains 16 residues. V was cut by 4 bases and J by 10 bases, with 23 bases left in between. CDR3: CASSTPRVTTLREQFF. CDR3 nucleotide sequence: TGTGCCAGTAGTACACCTCGAGTAACGACCCTGCGGGAGCAGTTCTTC.

The J gene is TRBJ1-4, the V gene TRBV28, with D maybe TRBD1 (5 bases). CDR1 is MDHEN, CDR2 SYDVKM, per germline. There are 15 residues in the CDR3. V was trimmed by 3 bases and J by 7 bases, leaving 15 bases between them. The CDR3 nucleotides are TGTGCCAGCAGTTTTCTCAGGGACGGAGTTGAAAAACTGTTTTTT. Amino acids: CASSFLRDGVEKLFF.

V usage is TRBV6-1 and J usage is TRBJ2-7; 7 bases match TRBD1. The CDR3 totals 14 residues. Germline V gene data show CDR1 as MNHNS and CDR2 as SASEGT. V was clipped by 5 bases and J by 0 bases; unmatched bases: 4. The CDR3 DNA reads as TGTGCCAGCAGTACTACAGGGGTCTCCTACGAGCAGTACTTC. This sequence encodes CASSTTGVSYEQYF.